The 2 T cell receptor beta chains in this list originate from one sample, sequenced in a study of long-term antiretroviral therapy in people with HIV. The libraries were made with immunoSEQ v3.0 at survey level. The data were produced by immunoSEQ multiplex PCR, yet TCRdb's version contains in-frame clones alone and is incomplete. The sample carries 22,000 or so clones, approximately 88% recorded once. The specimen comprised unsorted PBMCs, sampled almost 6 years after starting antiretroviral therapy. Source of these receptors: a man aged 30-40 years with HIV.

V is TRBV9 and J is TRBJ2-1; TRBD1 matches 8 bases. The CDR3 has 15 amino acids. Germline V gene sequence: CDR1 SGDLS, CDR2 YYNGEE. Trimming at V came to 3 bases and at J to 4 bases, leaving 6 bases not matched to a gene. In nucleotides, the CDR3 is TGTGCCAGCAGCGACCCGGACAGGGAGTACAATGAGCAGTTCTTC. Protein sequence: CASSDPDREYNEQFF.

The chain employs TRBV7-2 and TRBJ1-4; TRBD1 aligns across 8 bases. This CDR3 has 15 residues. The ends lost 3 bases at V and 2 bases at J; junction bases unmatched: 2. Germline CDR1 reads SGHTA; CDR2 reads FQGNSA. Here the CDR3 reads CASSFDRGTNEKLFF. For the CDR3, the DNA is TGTGCCAGCAGCTTCGACAGGGGCACTAATGAAAAACTGTTTTTT.